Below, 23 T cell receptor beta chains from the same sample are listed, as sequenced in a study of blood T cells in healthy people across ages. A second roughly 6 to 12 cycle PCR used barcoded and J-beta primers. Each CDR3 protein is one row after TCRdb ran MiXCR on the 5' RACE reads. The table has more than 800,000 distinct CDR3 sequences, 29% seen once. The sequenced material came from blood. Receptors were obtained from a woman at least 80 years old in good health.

CDR3 sequence: CASRRGAGMNTEAFF. CDR3 sequence (DNA): TGTGCCAGCAGGAGGGGGGCGGGGATGAACACTGAAGCTTTCTTT. This sequence joins TRBV12-3 or TRBV12-4 and TRBJ1-1, with D perhaps TRBD1 (6 bases). This CDR3 is 15 amino acids long. V lost 6 bases and J lost 0, with 14 bases in between.

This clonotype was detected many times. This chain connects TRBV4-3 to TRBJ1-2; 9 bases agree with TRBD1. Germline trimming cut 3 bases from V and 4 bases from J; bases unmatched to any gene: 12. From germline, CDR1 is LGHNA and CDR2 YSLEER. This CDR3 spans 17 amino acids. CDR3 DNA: TGCGCCAGCAGCCACAGTACCACAGGGGGCAAGGGCTATGGCTACACCTTC. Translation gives CASSHSTTGGKGYGYTF.

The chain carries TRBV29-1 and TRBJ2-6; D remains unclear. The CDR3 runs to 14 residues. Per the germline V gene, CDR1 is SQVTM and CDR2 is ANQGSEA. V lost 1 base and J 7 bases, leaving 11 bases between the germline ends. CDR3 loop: CSVEVPLGANVLTF. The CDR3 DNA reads TGCAGCGTTGAAGTCCCCCTAGGAGCCAACGTCCTGACTTTC.

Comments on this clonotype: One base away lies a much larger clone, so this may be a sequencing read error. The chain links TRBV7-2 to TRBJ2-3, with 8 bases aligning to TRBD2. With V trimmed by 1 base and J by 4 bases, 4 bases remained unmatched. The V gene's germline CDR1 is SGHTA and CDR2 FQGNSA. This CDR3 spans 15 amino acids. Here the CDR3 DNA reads TGTGCCAGCAGCTTAGGGACTAGCTGGCCAGATACGCAGTATTTT. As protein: CASSLGTSWPDTQYF.

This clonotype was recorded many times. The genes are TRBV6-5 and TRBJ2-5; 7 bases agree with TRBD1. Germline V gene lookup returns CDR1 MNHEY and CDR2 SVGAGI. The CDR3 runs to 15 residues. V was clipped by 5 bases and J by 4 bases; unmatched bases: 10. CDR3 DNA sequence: TGTGCCAGCAGTACCAGACAGGGAGCTTCAGAGACCCAGTACTTC. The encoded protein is CASSTRQGASETQYF.

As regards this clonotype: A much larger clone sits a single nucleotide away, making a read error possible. In DNA form, the CDR3 reads TGTGCCGGCAGTTATCACCCAGATACGCAGTATTTT. This codes for CAGSYHPDTQYF. This chain uses TRBV28 with TRBJ2-3; no clear D. Germline assignment: CDR1 MDHEN and CDR2 SYDVKM. This CDR3 has 12 amino acids.

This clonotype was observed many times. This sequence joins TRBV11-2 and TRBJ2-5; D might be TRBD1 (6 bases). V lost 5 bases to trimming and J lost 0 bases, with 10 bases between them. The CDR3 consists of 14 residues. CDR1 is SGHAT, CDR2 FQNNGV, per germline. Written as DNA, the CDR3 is TGTGCCAGCAGCCCACAGGGAAACCAAGAGACCCAGTACTTC. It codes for CASSPQGNQETQYF. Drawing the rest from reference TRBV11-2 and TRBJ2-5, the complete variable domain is EAGVAQSPRYKIIEKRQSVAFWCNPISGHATLYWYQQILGQGPKLLIQFQNNGVVDDSQLPKDRFSAERLKGVDSTLKIQPAKLEDSAVYLCASSPQGNQETQYFGPGTRLLVL.

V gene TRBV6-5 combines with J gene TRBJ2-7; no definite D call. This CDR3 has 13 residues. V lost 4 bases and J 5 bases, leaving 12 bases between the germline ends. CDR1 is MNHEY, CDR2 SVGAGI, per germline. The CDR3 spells CASSFFGGDEQYF. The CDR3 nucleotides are TGTGCCAGCAGTTTCTTCGGCGGAGACGAGCAGTACTTC.

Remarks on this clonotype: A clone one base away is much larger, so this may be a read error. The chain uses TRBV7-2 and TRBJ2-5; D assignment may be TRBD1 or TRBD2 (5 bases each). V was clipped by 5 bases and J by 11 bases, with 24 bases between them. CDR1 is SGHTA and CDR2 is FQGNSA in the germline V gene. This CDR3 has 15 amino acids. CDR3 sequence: CASSPKWGFNNEQYF. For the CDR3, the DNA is TGTGCCAGCAGCCCAAAGTGGGGGTTTAACAATGAGCAGTACTTC. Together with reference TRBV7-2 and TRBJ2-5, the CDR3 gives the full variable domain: GAGVSQSPSNKVTEKGKDVELRCDPISGHTALYWYRQSLGQGLEFLIYFQGNSAPDKSGLPSDRFSAERTGGSVSTLTIQRTQQEDSAVYLCASSPKWGFNNEQYFGPGTRLLVL.

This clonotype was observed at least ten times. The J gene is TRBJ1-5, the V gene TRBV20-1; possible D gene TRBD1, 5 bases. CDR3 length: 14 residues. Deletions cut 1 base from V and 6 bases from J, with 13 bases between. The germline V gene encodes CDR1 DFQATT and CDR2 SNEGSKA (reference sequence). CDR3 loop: CSARAPTGPQPQHF. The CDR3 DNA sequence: TGCAGTGCTAGAGCACCGACGGGACCTCAGCCCCAGCATTTT.

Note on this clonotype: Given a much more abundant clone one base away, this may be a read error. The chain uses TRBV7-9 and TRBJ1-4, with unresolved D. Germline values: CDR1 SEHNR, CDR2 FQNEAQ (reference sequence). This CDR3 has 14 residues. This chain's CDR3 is CASSRSIGTEKRFF. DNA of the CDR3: TGTGCCAGCAGCAGATCGATAGGAACAGAAAAACGGTTTTTT.

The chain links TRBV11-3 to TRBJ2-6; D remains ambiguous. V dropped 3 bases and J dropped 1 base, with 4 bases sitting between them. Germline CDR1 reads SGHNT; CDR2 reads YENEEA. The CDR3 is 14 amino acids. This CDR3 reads CASSFASGANVLTF. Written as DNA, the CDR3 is TGTGCCAGCAGCTTCGCGTCTGGGGCCAACGTCCTGACTTTC.

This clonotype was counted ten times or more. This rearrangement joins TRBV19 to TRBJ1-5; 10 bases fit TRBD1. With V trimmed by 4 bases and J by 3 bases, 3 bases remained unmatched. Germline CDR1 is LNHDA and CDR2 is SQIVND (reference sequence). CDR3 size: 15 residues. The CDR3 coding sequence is TGTGCCAGTAGTAGACAGGGGGCGAACAATCAGCCCCAGCATTTT. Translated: CASSRQGANNQPQHF.

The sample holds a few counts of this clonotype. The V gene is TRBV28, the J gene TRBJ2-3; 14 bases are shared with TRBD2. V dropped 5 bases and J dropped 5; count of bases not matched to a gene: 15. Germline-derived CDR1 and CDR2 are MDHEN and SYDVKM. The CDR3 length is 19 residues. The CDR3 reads CASSLPGTSGSHSIDTQYF. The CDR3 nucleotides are TGTGCCAGCAGTCTTCCCGGGACTAGCGGGAGTCATTCTATAGATACGCAGTATTTT.

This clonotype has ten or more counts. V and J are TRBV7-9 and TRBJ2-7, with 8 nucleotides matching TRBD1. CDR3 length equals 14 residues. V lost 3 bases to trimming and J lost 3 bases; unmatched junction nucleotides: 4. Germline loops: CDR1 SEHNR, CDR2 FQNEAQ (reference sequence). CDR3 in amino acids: CASSFPDRVYEQYF. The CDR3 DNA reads TGTGCCAGCAGCTTCCCGGACAGGGTCTACGAGCAGTACTTC.

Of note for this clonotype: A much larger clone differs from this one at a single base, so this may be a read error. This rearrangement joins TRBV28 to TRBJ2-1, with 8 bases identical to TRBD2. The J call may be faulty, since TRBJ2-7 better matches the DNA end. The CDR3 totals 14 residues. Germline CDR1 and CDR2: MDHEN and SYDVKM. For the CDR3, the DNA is TGTGCCACCACGCGCGGGGGGCAGGTCAATGAGCAGTACTTC. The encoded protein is CATTRGGQVNEQYF.

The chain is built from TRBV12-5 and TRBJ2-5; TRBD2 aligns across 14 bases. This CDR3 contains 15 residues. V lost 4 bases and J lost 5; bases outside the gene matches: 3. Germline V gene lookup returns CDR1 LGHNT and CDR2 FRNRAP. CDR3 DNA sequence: TGTGCTAGTGGTTCGGGACTAGCGGGGGTGGAGACCCAGTACTTC. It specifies CASGSGLAGVETQYF.

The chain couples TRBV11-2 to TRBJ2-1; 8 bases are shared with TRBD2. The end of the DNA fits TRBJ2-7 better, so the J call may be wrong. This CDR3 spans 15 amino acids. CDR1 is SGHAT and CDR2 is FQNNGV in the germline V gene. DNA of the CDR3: TGTGCCAGCAGCGTAAGGACTAGCAGGTACAATGAGCAGTACTTC. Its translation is CASSVRTSRYNEQYF.

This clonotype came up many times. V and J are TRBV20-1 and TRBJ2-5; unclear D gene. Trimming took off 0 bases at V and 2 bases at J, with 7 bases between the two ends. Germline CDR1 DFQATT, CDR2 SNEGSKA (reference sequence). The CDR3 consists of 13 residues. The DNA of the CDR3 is TGCAGTGCTAGAGATCAAAGGCAAGAGACCCAGTACTTC. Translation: CSARDQRQETQYF.

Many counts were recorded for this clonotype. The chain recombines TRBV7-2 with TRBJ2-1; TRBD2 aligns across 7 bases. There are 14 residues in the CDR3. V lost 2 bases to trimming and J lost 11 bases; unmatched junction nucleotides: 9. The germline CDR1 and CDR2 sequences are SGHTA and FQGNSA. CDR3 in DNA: TGTGCCAGCAGCTTATCCATCCGGGGGGAGCAGCAGTTCTTC. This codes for CASSLSIRGEQQFF.

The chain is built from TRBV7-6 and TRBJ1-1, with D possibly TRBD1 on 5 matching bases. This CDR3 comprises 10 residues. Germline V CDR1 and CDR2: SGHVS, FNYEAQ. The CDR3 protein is CTKGDTEAFF. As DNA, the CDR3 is TGTACCAAAGGGGACACTGAAGCTTTCTTT.

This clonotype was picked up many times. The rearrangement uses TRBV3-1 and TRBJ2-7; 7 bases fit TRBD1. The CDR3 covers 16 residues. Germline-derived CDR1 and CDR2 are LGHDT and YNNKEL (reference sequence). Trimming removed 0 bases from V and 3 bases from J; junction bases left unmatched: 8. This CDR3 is CASSQENTGANYEQYF. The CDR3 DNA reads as TGTGCCAGCAGCCAAGAAAACACAGGGGCCAACTACGAGCAGTACTTC.

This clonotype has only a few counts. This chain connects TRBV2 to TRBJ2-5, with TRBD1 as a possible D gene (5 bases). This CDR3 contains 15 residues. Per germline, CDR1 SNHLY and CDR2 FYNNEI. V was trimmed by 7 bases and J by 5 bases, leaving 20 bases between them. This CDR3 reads CASTRQGAPMETQYF. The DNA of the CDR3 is TGTGCCAGCACCAGACAAGGGGCACCCATGGAGACCCAGTACTTC.